This TCR beta chain was retrieved from a study of T cell responses to AZD1222 COVID-19 vaccine (dated by TCRdb to the early 2020s). The study in broad terms: TCR sequencing covered fewer than 250 trial participants: 200 to 220 given two doses of AZD1222 and around 25 given two doses of MenACWY control vaccine. Trial participants were enrolled by age into 18-55, 56-69 and 70-plus year subgroups, with around 150, 28 and 57 TCR-sequenced participants respectively. The investigation overall reported the following: After two AZD1222 doses, spike-specific TCR breadth and depth were significantly higher than at day 0 and than in MenACWY recipients. In the small 56-69-year group, the increase in depth fell short of significance, most likely because of low power. Reportedly, almost half of the unique spike-specific TCRs recognized epitopes lying outside the regions that are mutated in the B.1.351 and B.1.1.7 variants. Because no day 14 peak-response samples were available, the repertoires could be characterized only after the peak T cell response. Conclusions about previously exposed vaccinees are limited, since just 6 or 7 AZD1222 recipients were seropositive for SARS-CoV-2 at baseline. Participants were mostly white British and included more females than males, and it was suggested by the authors that clonal diversity may have been underestimated. The vaccine-associated CD4 TCRs covered the entire spike protein, and the dominant responses fell in regions 160-218 and 743-854.

The label giving this sample's time point can be read as: about 28 days (+/-7) after the second vaccine dose. AZD1222 recipients with second doses at about 4 weeks or about 12 weeks were pooled, because spike-specific TCR depth and breadth did not differ between schedules. The vaccinee samples were drawn from two UK trials, COV001 and COV002, one of which was a single-blind randomized controlled phase 2/3 trial testing AZD1222 (ChAdOx1 nCoV-19) in healthy adults. For TCRbeta chain sequencing, PBMC samples were collected from trial participants at day 0 and at day 28 after the second dose. CDR3 length: 13 amino acids, cysteine to phenylalanine. Only the CDR3 region is kept as DNA, spanning 39 bases read in frame from base 1. Compared with germline, V lacks 3 bases and J lacks 2 bases; bases without a gene match: 0. CDR1 is given as SEHNR and CDR2 as FQNEAQ, both from the germline V gene (reference sequence).

Regarding this clone: The antigen it recognizes is unknown. Base-call qualities are not available, and no considerably larger clone is one nucleotide away. Other DNA sequences in the sample encode the same CDR3.

The CDR3 regions of human TCRbeta chains were analyzed by immunosequencing. On the study's bioinformatics: TCRs in the repertoires were compared against a reference library of SARS-CoV-2-specific TCRs that had been generated with the MIRA antigen-specificity platform. Breadth meant the fraction of unique TCRs that were SARS-CoV-2-associated, whereas depth meant the fraction of total T cells that were SARS-CoV-2-associated. Each spike-specific TCR was assigned to its reactive spike region and to a CD4 or CD8 class using the MIRA data. Log10-transformed breadth and depth values were compared by one-way ANOVA with Sidak's multiple comparisons tests. TCRdb's version of the immuneACCESS table is confined to in-frame rearrangements and falls short of the full clone set. An unresolved V gene accounts for under half of the shortfall where checked; the remainder is of unknown origin. The DNA gave D and trimming, while V, J and clone size come from that table. This sample has over 85,000 clones in its table, and about nine tenths of those were observed once. The ten largest clones represent roughly 5.2% of the sample.

The clonotype originates from an adult who received the AZD1222 COVID-19 vaccine. The chain is made from TRBV7-9 and TRBJ1-2, and TRBD1 aligns with 7 junction nucleotides. The source was peripheral blood, collected 28 days after the second AZD1222 dose. The DNA reads TGTGCCAGCAGCTTGGGACAGAACTATGGCTACACCTTC. The translation is CASSLGQNYGYTF.